This TCR beta chain was retrieved from a study of T-cell reconstitution after alpha-beta-depleted transplantation in children. Preparation of the TCRbeta library used unique molecular identifiers. TCRdb passed the PCR reads through MiXCR, listing each CDR3 protein once. Of some 220,000 distinct CDR3 sequences in the sample, roughly 9% are singletons; the top ten hold around 6%. This CDR3 has 15 amino acids. Germline assignment: CDR1 DFQATT and CDR2 SNEGSKA (reference sequence). A note on this clonotype: At one end the junction does not follow the germline gene, possibly because of a read error.

The sample was PBMCs from the stem cell graft donor, taken from the stem cell graft. This receptor was taken from a human donor who donated a stem cell graft to a child with acute lymphoblastic leukemia. V and J are TRBV20-1 and TRBJ1-4; D might be TRBD1 (5 bases). CDR3: CCARDSGGAGEKLFF. The CDR3 coding sequence is TGCTGTGCTAGAGATTCGGGAGGGGCCGGTGAAAAACTGTTTTTT.